A selection of T cell receptor beta chains follows, all from one sample in a study of T-cell reconstitution after alpha-beta-depleted transplantation in children. Each CDR3 protein is one row after TCRdb ran MiXCR on the PCR reads. The repertoire holds about a million distinct CDR3 sequences, about 31% seen once, with under 30% in the top ten. Material: PBMCs, mostly from graft donor cells, obtained 360 days after TCRalphabeta/CD19-depleted stem cell transplant. The receptor set was obtained from a boy less than two years old who had a stem cell transplant for SCID, so the T cells may come from the graft donor. The CDR3 runs from the conserved cysteine through the conserved F or W. The D gene is left open where the match is weak.

j_call	d_call	v_call	cdr3_aa
TRBJ2-1	NA	TRBV6-2/TRBV6-3	CASSYPTGAAQFF
TRBJ2-2	TRBD1	TRBV24-1	CATSSGQGRELFF
TRBJ2-5	TRBD2	TRBV12-3/TRBV12-4	CASSPRGERGETQYF
TRBJ2-7	TRBD2	TRBV12-3/TRBV12-4	CASSLGLAGLSYEQYF
TRBJ2-1	NA	TRBV3-1	CASSQADRTSYNEQFF
TRBJ2-5	NA	TRBV11-2	CASSLGLREWQETQYF
TRBJ1-1	NA	TRBV7-8	CASSASGLSNTEAFF
TRBJ2-1	TRBD2	TRBV4-2	CASRTDRTSGINEQFF
TRBJ2-1	NA	TRBV2	CASSEVQDFSYNEQFF
TRBJ2-4	NA	TRBV29-1	CSVEDRNSLAKNIQYF
TRBJ2-2	NA	TRBV5-1	CASSSGHPDRIFTGELFF
TRBJ2-3	NA	TRBV28	CASSLDTRTDTQYF
TRBJ2-1	NA	TRBV7-8	CASSLNGALGFTYNEQFF
TRBJ2-3	TRBD2	TRBV7-6	CASSSLPGTSGGLSTDTQYF
TRBJ2-2	NA	TRBV29-1	CSVEVPGGELFF
TRBJ2-1	TRBD1	TRBV12-3/TRBV12-4	CASSKQGNSYNEQFF
TRBJ2-5	TRBD2	TRBV20-1	CSAPTRKGLEETQYF
TRBJ1-1	NA	TRBV4-1	CASSQDSDTEAFF
TRBJ1-1	NA	TRBV2	CASSERGGIDTEAFF
TRBJ2-7	NA	TRBV20-1	CSVMSPAGYEQYF
TRBJ2-5	NA	TRBV20-1	CSAVTVETQYF
TRBJ2-3	NA	TRBV9	CASSLTRLSTDTQYF